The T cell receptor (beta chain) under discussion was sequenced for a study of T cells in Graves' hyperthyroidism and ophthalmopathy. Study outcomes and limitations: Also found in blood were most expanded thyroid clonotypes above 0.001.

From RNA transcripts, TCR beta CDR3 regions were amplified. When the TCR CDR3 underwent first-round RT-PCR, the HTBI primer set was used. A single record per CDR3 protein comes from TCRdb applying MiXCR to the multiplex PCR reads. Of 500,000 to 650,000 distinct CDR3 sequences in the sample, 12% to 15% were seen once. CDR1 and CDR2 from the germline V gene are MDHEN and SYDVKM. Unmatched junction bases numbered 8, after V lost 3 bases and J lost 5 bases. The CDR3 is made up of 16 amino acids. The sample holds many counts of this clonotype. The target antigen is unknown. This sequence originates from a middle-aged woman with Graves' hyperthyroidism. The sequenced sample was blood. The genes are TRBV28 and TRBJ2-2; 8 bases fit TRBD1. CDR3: CASSLGTGGITGELFF. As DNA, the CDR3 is TGTGCCAGCAGTTTGGGGACAGGTGGAATTACCGGGGAGCTGTTTTTT.